The sample holds a few counts of the clone carrying this T cell receptor (beta chain). The data derive from a study of T cells in Graves' hyperthyroidism and ophthalmopathy. CDR1 is SGHNT and CDR2 is YENEEA in the germline V gene. The V segment lost 5 bases and the J segment 3 bases; nucleotides outside the gene matches: 4. The CDR3 is 14 amino acids. The investigators amplified TCR beta CDR3 regions from RNA transcripts. A first-round RT-PCR of the TCR CDR3 used the HTBI primer set. TCRdb reanalysed the multiplex PCR reads using MiXCR and keeps one entry per CDR3 protein. The sample has more than 300,000 distinct CDR3 sequences, about 15% seen once.

The material sequenced was blood. The chain joins TRBV11-3 to TRBJ2-1, with 7 bases fitting TRBD2. The source of this sequence is a woman aged 30 to 39 with Graves' hyperthyroidism that later progressed to Graves' ophthalmopathy. The CDR3 spells CASSKAGIYNEQFF. The CDR3 region has the DNA TGTGCCAGCAGCAAAGCGGGGATCTACAATGAGCAGTTCTTC.